This T cell receptor (beta chain) was recorded in a study of blood T cell repertoires in COVID-19. Study overall: Material from acute and convalescent COVID-19 was sourced from the United States, Italy and Spain. Nucleic acid was either cDNA or gDNA, and it came from T cells, B-cell-depleted T cells, or PBMCs.

Germline assignment: CDR1 SGHTS and CDR2 YDEGEE. Germline trimming cut 5 bases from V and 3 bases from J; bases unmatched to any gene: 9. There are 15 residues in the CDR3. Original handling: Estimated nucleated cell counts came from reference gene primer amplification. Sequencing was performed with immunoSEQ multiplex PCR; in TCRdb, only in-frame clones are kept and a portion is missing. Clone size and the V and J calls come from that table; the DNA yielded D and trimming. The sample yields under 300,000 clones, about 80% seen once. The sequenced material came from peripheral blood. This receptor was identified in a man aged 25 to 45 who had recovered from COVID-19. This rearrangement joins TRBV5-8 to TRBJ2-7; TRBD2 aligns across 9 bases. Here the CDR3 DNA reads TGTGCCAGCAGACTTAATAGCGGGGGTCTCTACGAGCAGTACTTC. Amino acid sequence: CASRLNSGGLYEQYF.